These 20 T cell receptor beta chains were all obtained from the same sample, sequenced in a study of CD8 T cells in Susac syndrome. Random hexamers served to reverse transcribe roughly 0.45 to 1 ug RNA. In TCRdb, the immunoSEQ multiplex PCR reads were re-called with MiXCR into one record per CDR3 protein. In the table there are roughly 130,000 distinct CDR3 sequences, 90% to 95% of which are singletons. What was sequenced was CD4+ T cells from PBMCs. All receptors come from a human donor in good health.

The J gene is TRBJ2-5, the V gene TRBV6-6; 11 bases are shared with TRBD2. The CDR3 loop spans 15 amino acids. V trimming: 6 bases; J trimming: 4 bases; junction bases outside the gene matches: 7. The V gene's germline CDR1 is MNHNY and CDR2 SVGAGI (reference sequence). The CDR3 loop is CASSSTSGRLETQYF. The CDR3 nucleotides read TGTGCCAGCAGCTCTACTAGCGGGAGACTAGAGACCCAGTACTTC.

This sequence joins TRBV5-1 and TRBJ2-7; 7 bases are shared with TRBD2. V trimming: 2 bases; J trimming: 0 bases; junction bases outside the gene matches: 5. Germline CDR1 SGHRS, CDR2 YFSETQ. The CDR3 loop spans 15 amino acids. The CDR3 reads CASSFSSGPSYEQYF. CDR3 nucleotide sequence: TGCGCCAGCAGCTTTTCTAGCGGTCCCTCCTACGAGCAGTACTTC.

The gene calls are TRBV29-1 and TRBJ2-3, with D uncertain. The V and J ends lost 6 bases and 2 bases respectively, with 15 bases between them. The CDR3 is 14 residues long. The germline V gene encodes CDR1 SQVTM and CDR2 ANQGSEA. CDR3 in DNA: TGCAGCGTCGCCTCCGTCCCGATCACAGATACGCAGTATTTT. Translated: CSVASVPITDTQYF.

This clonotype was observed once. The CDR3 sequence is CASSEGVLAGNTIYF. In DNA form, the CDR3 reads TGTGCCAGCAGTGAAGGGGTCCTTGCTGGAAACACCATATATTTT. V gene TRBV2 combines with J gene TRBJ1-3; D is ambiguous. CDR3 length equals 15 residues. Germline CDR1 and CDR2: SNHLY and FYNNEI. Between the trimmed V and J ends, which lost 1 base and 2 bases, there was a span of 9 bases.

This rearrangement joins TRBV5-1 to TRBJ2-3; D unresolved. The CDR3 contains 11 residues. V gave up 7 bases and J gave up 6 bases, with 9 bases separating them. Germline values: CDR1 SGHRS, CDR2 YFSETQ. CDR3 loop: CASGLQDTQYF. The CDR3 coding sequence is TGCGCCAGCGGCCTTCAGGATACGCAGTATTTT.

The V call is TRBV27, the J call TRBJ2-5; D might be TRBD1 (5 bases). Germline loops: CDR1 MNHEY, CDR2 SMNVEV (reference sequence). The CDR3 has 13 residues. V dropped 5 bases and J dropped 2 bases, with 9 bases sitting between them. The CDR3 is CASSPRTQETQYF. The CDR3 DNA follows: TGTGCCAGCAGTCCCCGGACACAAGAGACCCAGTACTTC.

This chain links TRBV5-1 with TRBJ1-1; TRBD1 aligns across 7 bases. The CDR3 sequence is 14 residues long. The V gene's germline CDR1 is SGHRS and CDR2 YFSETQ. With V trimmed by 0 bases and J by 1 base, 0 bases remained unmatched. The CDR3 loop reads CASSLEGANTEAFF. CDR3 coding DNA: TGCGCCAGCAGCTTGGAGGGGGCGAACACTGAAGCTTTCTTT.

This chain links TRBV19 with TRBJ2-1; D unresolved. Per germline, CDR1 LNHDA and CDR2 SQIVND (reference sequence). Trimming shortened V by 6 bases and J by 5 bases, and 14 bases separated the two germline ends. The CDR3 is made up of 14 amino acids. DNA of the CDR3: TGTGCCAGTAGGCGTCAGGTTATCGACAATGAGCAGTTCTTC. This encodes CASRRQVIDNEQFF.

The chain has TRBV29-1 and TRBJ1-2; perhaps TRBD1 as D (6 bases). The CDR3 runs to 13 residues. CDR1 is SQVTM, CDR2 ANQGSEA, per germline. The V gene lost 4 bases and the J gene lost 1 base, with 10 bases spanning the gap. CDR3 sequence reads: CSVGTESNYGYTF. The CDR3 coding sequence is TGCAGCGTTGGGACAGAGAGTAACTATGGCTACACCTTC.

This chain joins TRBV3-1 and TRBJ1-4, with D maybe TRBD1 (6 bases). Between the trimmed V and J ends, which lost 3 bases and 5 bases, there was a span of 10 bases. From germline, CDR1 is LGHDT and CDR2 YNNKEL (reference sequence). The CDR3 covers 14 residues. The CDR3 protein is CASSQGTRNEKLFF. In nucleotides, the CDR3 is TGTGCCAGCAGCCAGGGGACACGGAATGAAAAACTGTTTTTT.

This clonotype has a single count. The gene calls are TRBV7-9 and TRBJ2-5; 9 positions match TRBD2. V shed 4 bases, J shed 5 bases, and the junction held 8 bases outside the gene matches. This CDR3 is built from 15 residues. Germline assignment: CDR1 SEHNR and CDR2 FQNEAQ (reference sequence). CDR3: CASSSQGLAGETQYF. In DNA form, the CDR3 reads TGTGCCAGCAGCTCACAGGGACTAGCTGGTGAGACCCAGTACTTC.

The chain is built from TRBV5-1 and TRBJ2-7, with TRBD2 matching over 14 bases. The CDR3 extends over 16 amino acids. The V gene's germline CDR1 is SGHRS and CDR2 YFSETQ. V shed 0 bases, J shed 3 bases, and the junction held 2 bases outside the gene matches. CDR3 nucleotide sequence: TGCGCCAGCAGCTTGGGTGGACTAGCGGGAGGCTACGAGCAGTACTTC. It encodes CASSLGGLAGGYEQYF. The complete variable domain, with remaining parts taken from reference TRBV5-1 and TRBJ2-7, reads KAGVTQTPRYLIKTRGQQVTLSCSPISGHRSVSWYQQTPGQGLQFLFEYFSETQRNKGNFPGRFSGRQFSNSRSEMNVSTLELGDSALYLCASSLGGLAGGYEQYFGPGTRLTVT.

V is TRBV11-2 and J is TRBJ2-3; possible D gene TRBD2, 5 bases. Trimming removed 4 bases at V and 1 base at J, with 9 bases between. CDR3 size: 14 residues. Germline CDR1 reads SGHAT; CDR2 reads FQNNGV. The CDR3 DNA is TGTGCCAGCAGCTCACTAGTAGGCACAGATACGCAGTATTTT. This gives the protein CASSSLVGTDTQYF.

The gene calls are TRBV19 and TRBJ2-7; D gene unclear. V dropped 5 bases and J dropped 4 bases, with 18 bases sitting between them. From germline, CDR1 is LNHDA and CDR2 SQIVND (reference sequence). This CDR3 is built from 15 residues. The CDR3 here is CASSPRLQRSYEQYF. The CDR3 DNA reads as TGTGCCAGTAGTCCTAGACTCCAACGGTCATACGAGCAGTACTTC.

This clonotype is a singleton in its sample. The chain combines TRBV7-9 with TRBJ2-2; tentative D call: TRBD1 (6 bases). V lost 5 bases and J lost 3, with 13 bases in between. The V gene's germline CDR1 is SEHNR and CDR2 FQNEAQ (reference sequence). The CDR3 has 15 amino acids. Here the CDR3 DNA reads TGTGCCAGCAGCCAAGGGGGAGTAGACACCGGGGAGCTGTTTTTT. Its protein product is CASSQGGVDTGELFF.

This sequence joins TRBV11-2 and TRBJ2-6; D uncertain. V was cut by 5 bases and J by 2 bases, with 10 bases left in between. The CDR3 is 15 residues long. Germline CDR1 reads SGHAT; CDR2 reads FQNNGV. The CDR3 region has the DNA TGTGCCAGCAGCCCCGAGAGAGCTGGGGCCAACGTCCTGACTTTC. Residues: CASSPERAGANVLTF. Filled out from reference TRBV11-2 and TRBJ2-6, the complete variable domain reads EAGVAQSPRYKIIEKRQSVAFWCNPISGHATLYWYQQILGQGPKLLIQFQNNGVVDDSQLPKDRFSAERLKGVDSTLKIQPAKLEDSAVYLCASSPERAGANVLTFGAGSRLTVL.

This clonotype was seen only once. V is TRBV7-9 and J is TRBJ2-7; 7 bases map to TRBD2. V was pared by 5 bases and J by 0 bases, with 7 bases of the junction left unmatched. This CDR3 contains 15 residues. CDR1 and CDR2 (germline): SEHNR, FQNEAQ (reference sequence). This CDR3 is CASSRAGLVSYEQYF. For the CDR3, the DNA is TGTGCCAGCAGCCGAGCGGGACTTGTCTCCTACGAGCAGTACTTC.

The chain is built from TRBV19 and TRBJ2-3; no definite D call. CDR1 is LNHDA, CDR2 SQIVND, per germline (reference sequence). V shed 2 bases and J shed 4 bases, with 7 bases lying between them. This CDR3 is built from 13 residues. The CDR3 here is CASSIRTSDTQYF. The CDR3, as DNA: TGTGCCAGTAGTATAAGAACGTCAGATACGCAGTATTTT. The full variable domain, its missing parts supplied by reference TRBV19 and TRBJ2-3, is DGGITQSPKYLFRKEGQNVTLSCEQNLNHDAMYWYRQDPGQGLRLIYYSQIVNDFQKGDIAEGYSVSREKKESFPLTVTSAQKNPTAFYLCASSIRTSDTQYFGPGTRLTVL.

The chain uses TRBV7-2 and TRBJ2-5, with D possibly being TRBD2 (6 bases). Germline lookup yields CDR1 SGHTA and CDR2 FQGNSA. Trimming cost V 1 base and J 4 bases, with 10 bases left between them. CDR3 length: 14 residues. The CDR3 here is CASSLGEARETQYF. The CDR3 DNA follows: TGTGCCAGCAGCTTAGGGGAGGCTCGAGAGACCCAGTACTTC.

The chain has TRBV28 and TRBJ1-1, with D possibly TRBD1 on 5 matching bases. The V end lost 0 bases, the J end lost 1 base, and 6 bases lay between the germline ends. The CDR3 has 14 amino acids. Per germline, CDR1 MDHEN and CDR2 SYDVKM. The CDR3 nucleotides are TGTGCCAGCAGTTTATGGGACAAGAACACTGAAGCTTTCTTT. This sequence encodes CASSLWDKNTEAFF.